This TCR beta chain derives from a study of CD8 T cells in Susac syndrome. RNA totalling roughly 0.45 to 1 ug underwent reverse transcription with random hexamers. Multiplex immunoSEQ PCR targeted 54 Vbeta and 13 Jbeta TCR beta segments. TCRdb reprocessed the immunoSEQ multiplex PCR reads with MiXCR, giving one entry per CDR3 protein. There are 100,000 to 150,000 distinct CDR3 sequences in the sample; approximately 95% occur only once, and roughly 0.3% lies in the top ten. Points from the study as a whole: The relatively small number of individuals in the TCR sequencing and HLA analysis was acknowledged by the study.

Concerning this clonotype: What it binds is unknown.

TEMRA cells were FACS-enriched, with CD8+ and CD4+ T cells isolated negatively. The V end was cut by 4 bases, the J end by 6 bases, with 4 bases between. This CDR3 contains 11 residues. The sequenced sample consisted of CD8+ T cells from PBMCs. This TCR was sampled from a human donor with multiple sclerosis. The V gene is TRBV12-3 or TRBV12-4, the J gene TRBJ2-1, with no clear D. The CDR3 region is CASSWGNEQFF. The CDR3 DNA sequence: TGTGCCAGCAGTTGGGGCAATGAGCAGTTCTTC.